These 25 T cell receptor beta chains were sequenced from one sample in a study of control samples from healthy donors and cancer patients. Method: immunoSEQ multiplex PCR; TCRdb's copy keeps in-frame clones and lacks some. This table holds roughly 84,000 clones, roughly 89% found once. Sequencing used blood. The receptor source for this set is a man in his fifties or sixties in good health.

This chain links TRBV7-6 with TRBJ2-1; 9 bases align to TRBD2. The CDR3 spans 15 residues. V dropped 2 bases and J dropped 7; count of bases not matched to a gene: 6. Germline CDR1 reads SGHVS; CDR2 reads FNYEAQ. The CDR3: CASSLSSGVKNEQFF. In DNA, the CDR3 is TGTGCCAGCAGCTTATCTAGCGGGGTAAAGAATGAGCAGTTCTTC.

This rearrangement joins TRBV7-9 to TRBJ2-1; no clear D gene. The CDR3 contains 12 residues. Germline CDR1 and CDR2: SEHNR and FQNEAQ (reference sequence). V was clipped by 3 bases and J by 8 bases, with 8 bases between them. CDR3 sequence: CASSFEAYEQFF. DNA of the CDR3: TGTGCCAGCAGCTTTGAGGCGTATGAGCAGTTCTTC.

The rearrangement links TRBV19 to TRBJ1-1; D is unresolved. V was clipped by 1 base and J by 6 bases, with 9 bases between them. This CDR3 contains 13 residues. The germline CDR1 and CDR2 sequences are LNHDA and SQIVND (reference sequence). The CDR3 spells CASSIVPSAEAFF. Written as DNA, the CDR3 is TGTGCCAGTAGTATAGTCCCCAGCGCTGAAGCTTTCTTT.

The V gene is TRBV6-5, the J gene TRBJ1-2, with no clear D. Trimming shortened V by 10 bases and J by 0 bases, and 15 bases separated the two germline ends. CDR3 size: 14 residues. The germline gives CDR1 MNHEY, CDR2 SVGAGI. The CDR3 here is CATNGGKANYGYTF. DNA for the CDR3: TGTGCCACTAACGGTGGCAAAGCTAACTATGGCTACACCTTC.

The gene calls are TRBV6-1 and TRBJ1-2; D not resolved. Germline V gives CDR1 MNHNS, CDR2 SASEGT. Trimming cost V 2 bases and J 3 bases, with 7 bases left between them. The CDR3 is 13 residues long. CDR3 residues: CASSENPDYGYTF. The CDR3 DNA sequence: TGTGCCAGCAGTGAAAATCCCGACTATGGCTACACCTTC.

The rearrangement uses TRBV5-4 and TRBJ1-2, with TRBD1 matching over 7 bases. This CDR3 is 15 amino acids long. V lost 1 base, J lost 0 bases, and 3 bases stayed unmatched. Germline CDR1 is SGHNT and CDR2 is YYREEE (reference sequence). The CDR3 loop is CASSLPTGTNYGYTF. For the CDR3, the DNA is TGTGCCAGCAGCTTGCCGACAGGGACTAACTATGGCTACACCTTC.

The chain employs TRBV5-4 and TRBJ1-1; the match to TRBD1 covers 8 bases. This CDR3 spans 16 amino acids. V lost 0 bases, J lost 1 base, and 5 bases stayed unmatched. Germline V gives CDR1 SGHNT, CDR2 YYREEE (reference sequence). In DNA form, the CDR3 reads TGTGCCAGCAGCTTGGCGGGGACAGGCACGAACACTGAAGCTTTCTTT. Translation: CASSLAGTGTNTEAFF.

The chain recombines TRBV7-2 with TRBJ2-7; a possible D gene is TRBD2 (7 bases). Germline V gives CDR1 SGHTA, CDR2 FQGNSA. This CDR3 region has 15 residues. V lost 5 bases to trimming and J lost 3 bases, with 17 bases between them. CDR3 region: CASSRTLGGLYEQYF. CDR3 bases: TGTGCCAGCAGCCGGACGTTGGGGGGGCTCTACGAGCAGTACTTC.

The chain combines TRBV5-8 with TRBJ1-2; the D is unclear. This CDR3 spans 14 amino acids. Deletions cut 0 bases from V and 3 bases from J, with 9 bases between. Germline V CDR1 and CDR2: SGHTS, YDEGEE. The chain's CDR3 is CASSLVWTDYGYTF. CDR3 nucleotide sequence: TGTGCCAGCAGCTTGGTGTGGACGGACTATGGCTACACCTTC.

This chain uses TRBV29-1 with TRBJ1-2, with 7 bases that match TRBD1. The CDR3 contains 12 residues. J lost 8 bases, V lost 5 bases, and 8 bases had no gene match. From germline, CDR1 is SQVTM and CDR2 ANQGSEA. The CDR3 coding sequence is TGCAGCGTTCGGACAGGACCTGGGGGCTACACCTTC. This sequence encodes CSVRTGPGGYTF.

The chain uses TRBV10-3 and TRBJ2-1; 11 nucleotides agree with TRBD1. Trimming at V came to 4 bases and at J to 8 bases, leaving 10 bases not matched to a gene. This CDR3 spans 16 amino acids. Germline V lookup: CDR1 ENHRY, CDR2 SYGVKD. CDR3 in amino acids: CAISVSQGQGDYEQFF. CDR3 in DNA: TGTGCCATCAGTGTTAGTCAGGGACAGGGGGACTATGAGCAGTTCTTC.

Details on this clone: The sample contains more than one DNA sequence encoding this CDR3. This CDR3 is CASSSRGGNSPLHF. DNA for the CDR3: TGTGCCAGCAGCTCAAGGGGGGGGAATTCACCCCTCCACTTT. This sequence joins TRBV9 and TRBJ1-6, with D possibly being TRBD1 (6 bases). The CDR3 is 14 residues long. The germline V and J ends were trimmed by 4 bases and 7 bases, with 12 bases remaining between them. Germline V gives CDR1 SGDLS, CDR2 YYNGEE.

The V gene is TRBV6-5, the J gene TRBJ1-5; maybe TRBD1 (6 bases). From germline, CDR1 is MNHEY and CDR2 SVGAGI. V was clipped by 8 bases and J by 3 bases, with 17 bases between them. The CDR3 is 15 residues long. The CDR3 nucleotides read TGTGCCAGCGTTACTTTGGGGGCCCTCAATCAGCCCCAGCATTTT. Translating gives CASVTLGALNQPQHF.

The CDR3 loop reads CASSMLGQVGYTF. The CDR3 DNA reads as TGTGCCAGTAGTATGCTGGGGCAGGTGGGCTACACCTTC. The chain links TRBV19 to TRBJ1-2, with D perhaps matching TRBD1 (5 bases). Deletions cut 3 bases from V and 8 bases from J, with 13 bases between. CDR3 length: 13 amino acids. Germline lookup yields CDR1 LNHDA and CDR2 SQIVND (reference sequence).

The chain carries TRBV12-3 or TRBV12-4 and TRBJ1-4, with D uncertain. V was trimmed by 6 bases and J by 6 bases, leaving 5 bases between them. This CDR3 contains 11 residues. The CDR3 DNA reads as TGTGCCAGCAGCCAACATGAAAAACTGTTTTTT. It yields the protein CASSQHEKLFF.

This clone was counted only a few times. The chain joins TRBV7-2 to TRBJ1-1, with D uncertain. The germline gives CDR1 SGHTA, CDR2 FQGNSA. Deletions cut 1 base from V and 3 bases from J, with 9 bases between. The CDR3 spans 14 residues. The CDR3 protein is CASSLVGGDTEAFF. The CDR3 coding sequence is TGTGCCAGCAGCTTAGTTGGTGGGGACACTGAAGCTTTCTTT. The full variable domain, with the rest looked up from reference TRBV7-2 and TRBJ1-1, is GAGVSQSPSNKVTEKGKDVELRCDPISGHTALYWYRQSLGQGLEFLIYFQGNSAPDKSGLPSDRFSAERTGGSVSTLTIQRTQQEDSAVYLCASSLVGGDTEAFFGQGTRLTVV.

The rearrangement links TRBV11-1 to TRBJ2-7; D possibly uses TRBD1 or TRBD2 (5 bases each). The CDR3 sequence is 16 residues long. With 6 bases removed from V and 0 bases from J, the gap between germline ends came to 18 bases. The V gene's germline CDR1 is SGHAT and CDR2 FQDESV (reference sequence). The CDR3 loop is CASSRTGDASSYEQYF. The DNA of the CDR3 is TGTGCCAGCAGTCGTACTGGGGACGCGAGCTCCTACGAGCAGTACTTC.

The rearrangement uses TRBV4-1 and TRBJ2-7, with D unclear. Trimming removed 1 base at V and 4 bases at J, with 11 bases between. Germline V gives CDR1 MGHRA, CDR2 YSYEKL. This CDR3 spans 14 amino acids. The CDR3 sequence is CASSQASLGYEQYF. The DNA of the CDR3 is TGCGCCAGCAGCCAAGCTTCATTGGGGTACGAGCAGTACTTC.

This chain links TRBV5-1 with TRBJ1-2; D unclear. V was cut by 0 bases and J by 4 bases, with 10 bases left in between. The CDR3 is 14 amino acids. CDR1 SGHRS and CDR2 YFSETQ come from the germline V gene. CDR3: CASSLAAEPYGYTF. DNA of the CDR3: TGCGCCAGCAGCTTGGCAGCGGAACCCTATGGCTACACCTTC.

V usage is TRBV25-1 and J usage is TRBJ1-1, with a possible D match to TRBD1 (6 bases). Germline CDR1 and CDR2: MGHDK and SYGVNS. CDR3 length: 13 amino acids. V gave up 4 bases and J gave up 6 bases, with 12 bases separating them. In DNA, the CDR3 is TGTGCCAGCAGTGTGGACAGCCTCTCTGAAGCTTTCTTT. Residues: CASSVDSLSEAFF.

The chain is built from TRBV7-9 and TRBJ1-1, with D perhaps TRBD1 (5 bases). Trimming left V 7 bases short and J 10 bases short, with 19 bases between. The CDR3 sequence is 13 residues long. Germline CDR1 is SEHNR and CDR2 is FQNEAQ (reference sequence). CDR3 sequence (DNA): TGTGCCAGCAACCGGGACCCCCGAACGGGAGCTTTCTTT. It codes for CASNRDPRTGAFF.

This chain joins TRBV5-1 and TRBJ2-7, with D maybe TRBD2 (6 bases). Trimming cost V 0 bases and J 2 bases, with 9 bases left between them. Germline V gene sequence: CDR1 SGHRS, CDR2 YFSETQ. The CDR3 extends over 14 amino acids. For the CDR3, the DNA is TGCGCCAGCAGCTTGGGGACGGGAGCCTACGAGCAGTACTTC. Protein product: CASSLGTGAYEQYF.

The chain links TRBV15 to TRBJ1-1; tentative D call: TRBD1 (6 bases). This CDR3 spans 15 amino acids. Germline CDR1 is LNHNV and CDR2 is YYDKDF (reference sequence). V lost 5 bases, J lost 6 bases, and 19 bases lay in between. The CDR3, as DNA: TGTGCCACCAGCGAAGGGTCGATCAGGGGTTCTGAAGCTTTCTTT. Its protein is CATSEGSIRGSEAFF.

This chain links TRBV5-4 with TRBJ2-2; the match to TRBD2 covers 8 bases. The CDR3 loop spans 15 amino acids. CDR1 is SGHNT, CDR2 YYREEE, per germline (reference sequence). V lost 3 bases and J lost 6; bases outside the gene matches: 7. The CDR3 sequence is CASSSETGGAGELFF. The DNA for the CDR3 is TGTGCCAGCAGCTCAGAAACGGGGGGGGCCGGGGAGCTGTTTTTT.

This clone was seen once. The V and J genes are TRBV5-8 and TRBJ1-2; D possibly corresponds to TRBD1 (6 bases). Per the germline V gene, CDR1 is SGHTS and CDR2 is YDEGEE. CDR3 length: 15 residues. V shed 0 bases and J shed 3 bases, with 12 bases lying between them. CDR3 protein: CASSLGGGRHYGYTF. The CDR3 region has the DNA TGTGCCAGCAGCTTGGGCGGGGGCCGTCACTATGGCTACACCTTC.